These 10 T cell receptor beta chains came from one sample sequenced in a study of early stage breast cancer tumors. Using immunoSEQ multiplex PCR, the repertoire was profiled, and TCRdb retains in-frame clones only, with some absent. In the table there are 25,000 to 35,000 clones, just under 85% of which are singletons. Sequencing was done on a sample of blood. The receptors here all came from a person aged 45 to 59 with breast cancer.

Within the sample, this clone is medium-sized. This chain's CDR3 is CASSWVGTDEKLFF. CDR3 nucleotides: TGTGCCAGCAGCTGGGTCGGGACAGATGAAAAACTGTTTTTT. This chain joins TRBV7-9 and TRBJ1-4, with 7 nucleotides matching TRBD1. This CDR3 is 14 amino acids long. V lost 4 bases to trimming and J lost 6 bases; unmatched junction nucleotides: 5. CDR1 and CDR2 (germline): SEHNR, FQNEAQ (reference sequence). The full variable domain, with the rest looked up from reference TRBV7-9 and TRBJ1-4, is DTGVSQNPRHKITKRGQNVTFRCDPISEHNRLYWYRQTLGQGPEFLTYFQNEAQLEKSRLLSDRFSAERPKGSFSTLEIQRTEQGDSAMYLCASSWVGTDEKLFFGSGTQLSVL.

This clone was counted once. The CDR3 DNA is TGTGCCAGCTCACCCCCGTCTCAATCCTACGAGCAGTACTTC. It translates to CASSPPSQSYEQYF. V and J are TRBV18 and TRBJ2-7; D call uncertain. Germline CDR1 and CDR2: KGHSH and LQKENI. V lost 3 bases and J lost 1, with 10 bases in between. The CDR3 spans 14 residues.

V gene TRBV6-6 combines with J gene TRBJ1-5, with 9 bases aligning to TRBD1. The CDR3 runs 15 residues. Germline CDR1 reads MNHNY; CDR2 reads SVGAGI (reference sequence). The ends lost 6 bases at V and 7 bases at J; junction bases unmatched: 10. DNA for the CDR3: TGTGCCAGCAGCCTCACAGGGGGCAGGGGACAGCCCCAGCATTTT. Translation: CASSLTGGRGQPQHF.

In DNA, the CDR3 is TGTGCCAGCAGTGATGGGGGGGCTTGGGATGGCTACACCTTC. Translation: CASSDGGAWDGYTF. V gene TRBV2 combines with J gene TRBJ1-2; weak D call: TRBD1 (6 bases). The CDR3 extends over 14 amino acids. The germline V and J ends were trimmed by 3 bases and 6 bases, with 14 bases remaining between them. The germline CDR1 and CDR2 sequences are SNHLY and FYNNEI.

The rearrangement joins TRBV5-4 to TRBJ1-1; 7 nucleotides align to TRBD1. In germline, CDR1 is SGHNT, CDR2 YYREEE (reference sequence). J gave up 2 bases and V 6 bases, and 7 bases lay outside the gene matches. The CDR3 length is 14 residues. CDR3 DNA sequence: TGTGCCAGCACCAGACAGGGAGATAACACTGAAGCTTTCTTT. Protein product: CASTRQGDNTEAFF.

The chain is built from TRBV6-5 and TRBJ1-3, with D hard to call. The V gene's germline CDR1 is MNHEY and CDR2 SVGAGI. The CDR3 spans 14 residues. Trimming cost V 3 bases and J 0 bases, with 6 bases left between them. The CDR3 protein is CASSYEGSGNTIYF. In DNA, the CDR3 is TGTGCCAGCAGTTATGAGGGCTCTGGAAACACCATATATTTT.

The gene calls are TRBV5-4 and TRBJ2-7; D uncertain. Germline V CDR1 and CDR2: SGHNT, YYREEE (reference sequence). The germline V and J ends were trimmed by 4 bases and 5 bases, with 19 bases remaining between them. The CDR3 covers 15 residues. The chain's CDR3 is CASSPRAGEGHEQYF. CDR3 coding DNA: TGTGCCAGCAGCCCCCGGGCAGGAGAAGGCCACGAGCAGTACTTC.

V is TRBV18 and J is TRBJ1-2, with 10 bases matching TRBD1. The CDR3 covers 13 residues. CDR1 KGHSH and CDR2 LQKENI come from the germline V gene. The V and J ends lost 4 bases and 7 bases, in that order; junction bases with no gene match: 3. The CDR3 DNA reads as TGTGCCAGCTCACTAGGGACAGGGGTTGGCTACACCTTC. The encoded protein is CASSLGTGVGYTF. The variable domain in full, completed from reference TRBV18 and TRBJ1-2, reads NAGVMQNPRHLVRRRGQEARLRCSPMKGHSHVYWYRQLPEEGLKFMVYLQKENIIDESGMPKERFSAEFPKEGPSILRIQQVVRGDSAAYFCASSLGTGVGYTFGSGTRLTVV.

The chain has TRBV7-9 and TRBJ2-1; TRBD2 matches 8 bases. The germline gives CDR1 SEHNR, CDR2 FQNEAQ (reference sequence). The CDR3 has 16 amino acids. V shed 0 bases and J 0 bases; nucleotides not matched to a gene: 1. CDR3 nucleotides: TGTGCCAGCAGCTTAGCAGCGGGGGTCTCCTACAATGAGCAGTTCTTC. It is translated as CASSLAAGVSYNEQFF.

This clone was recorded only once. V gene TRBV6-1 combines with J gene TRBJ2-5; 7 bases agree with TRBD2. This CDR3 contains 14 residues. Germline V lookup: CDR1 MNHNS, CDR2 SASEGT. Trimming took 3 bases from V and 1 from J; bases not matched to a gene: 2. The CDR3 here is CASSDGGGQETQYF. CDR3 coding DNA: TGTGCCAGCAGTGATGGGGGGGGCCAAGAGACCCAGTACTTC.